Each of the 26 T cell receptor beta chains below was sequenced from the same sample in a study of blood T cell repertoires in COVID-19. This table comes from immunoSEQ multiplex PCR, and its TCRdb copy is limited to in-frame clones, with some not included. Of 200,000 to 250,000 clones detected, about 86% appear once; the ten largest clones hold roughly 3.2%. The sequenced sample was PBMCs or T cells enriched from blood (not recorded which). These receptors came from a woman aged 45-60 years in a cohort exposed to, infected with or recovered from COVID-19 (not recorded which).

The rearrangement joins TRBV9 to TRBJ2-3; 8 bases match TRBD1. Germline CDR1 is SGDLS and CDR2 is YYNGEE. The CDR3 spans 15 residues. The ends lost 3 bases at V and 3 bases at J; junction bases unmatched: 6. This CDR3 reads CASSGDRGLTDTQYF. DNA for the CDR3: TGTGCCAGCAGCGGAGACAGGGGCTTGACAGATACGCAGTATTTT. The complete variable domain, with remaining parts taken from reference TRBV9 and TRBJ2-3, reads DSGVTQTPKHLITATGQRVTLRCSPRSGDLSVYWYQQSLDQGLQFLIQYYNGEERAKGNILERFSAQQFPDLHSELNLSSLELGDSALYFCASSGDRGLTDTQYFGPGTRLTVL.

This chain joins TRBV5-1 and TRBJ2-2; 10 nucleotides match TRBD1. This CDR3 is built from 17 residues. V shed 4 bases, J shed 4 bases, and the junction held 10 bases outside the gene matches. Germline CDR1 SGHRS, CDR2 YFSETQ. CDR3: CASSRQTGGMATGELFF. CDR3 DNA sequence: TGCGCCAGCAGCCGACAGACAGGGGGCATGGCCACCGGGGAGCTGTTTTTT.

This sequence joins TRBV10-3 and TRBJ1-1, with 8 bases aligning to TRBD1. Germline CDR1 is ENHRY and CDR2 is SYGVKD. The CDR3 contains 12 residues. Trimming at V came to 2 bases and at J to 8 bases, leaving 1 base not matched to a gene. The CDR3 reads CAISEGQGEAFF. As DNA, the CDR3 is TGTGCCATCAGTGAGGGACAGGGCGAAGCTTTCTTT.

This clone has just a few counts. The chain carries TRBV29-1 and TRBJ2-1; 7 nucleotides line up with TRBD2. CDR1 and CDR2 (germline): SQVTM, ANQGSEA. CDR3 length: 14 residues. The trim removed 3 bases at V and 8 bases at J, leaving 10 bases unmatched. Here the CDR3 DNA reads TGCAGCGTTGATGGGCTAGCGGATGAAGATGAGCAGTTCTTC. Residues: CSVDGLADEDEQFF.

This clone was recorded once. The CDR3 loop reads CASSLRQGTDTQYF. CDR3 DNA sequence: TGTGCCAGCAGCTTAAGACAGGGCACAGATACGCAGTATTTT. The J gene is TRBJ2-3, the V gene TRBV7-9, with D possibly being TRBD1 (6 bases). The germline V and J ends were trimmed by 2 bases and 1 base, with 7 bases remaining between them. Germline CDR1 reads SEHNR; CDR2 reads FQNEAQ (reference sequence). The CDR3 is made up of 14 amino acids.

This chain connects TRBV19 to TRBJ1-1; no clear D gene. CDR3 length: 14 amino acids. V shed 6 bases and J shed 4 bases, with 15 bases lying between them. The germline V gene has CDR1 LNHDA and CDR2 SQIVND (reference sequence). DNA for the CDR3: TGTGCCAGTAGCCGGAGGACGTCGGGCACTGAAGCTTTCTTT. As protein: CASSRRTSGTEAFF.

V and J are TRBV4-1 and TRBJ2-1; D ambiguous. The CDR3 has 14 residues. V gave up 2 bases and J gave up 10 bases, with 15 bases separating them. Germline V gives CDR1 MGHRA, CDR2 YSYEKL. The CDR3 region is CASSQSPVPGEQFF. DNA for the CDR3: TGCGCCAGCAGCCAATCCCCCGTCCCAGGCGAGCAGTTCTTC.

V usage is TRBV3-1 (or the pseudogene TRBV3-2) and J usage is TRBJ1-6, with TRBD1 matching over 8 bases. The germline CDR1 and CDR2 sequences are LGHDT and YNNKEL (reference sequence). The CDR3 covers 13 residues. Unmatched junction bases numbered 0, after V lost 3 bases and J lost 8 bases. As DNA, the CDR3 is TGTGCCAGCAGCCAGACAGGGGATTCACCCCTCCACTTT. As protein: CASSQTGDSPLHF.

This clone was seen just once. CDR3 region: CASSLRVVAGFSTDTQYF. CDR3 coding DNA: TGTGCCAGCAGCTTACGGGTAGTAGCGGGGTTTAGCACAGATACGCAGTATTTT. V usage is TRBV11-2 and J usage is TRBJ2-3; TRBD2 agrees at 8 bases. Germline values: CDR1 SGHAT, CDR2 FQNNGV. V lost 2 bases to trimming and J lost 0 bases; unmatched junction nucleotides: 10. This CDR3 region has 18 residues.

CDR3 coding DNA: TGTGCCAGCAGCCAACACCCGGCGGGTATTGGCAAAAACATTCAGTACTTC. Its translation is CASSQHPAGIGKNIQYF. V gene TRBV14 combines with J gene TRBJ2-4; maybe TRBD2 (5 bases). The CDR3 contains 17 residues. Per the germline V gene, CDR1 is SGHDN and CDR2 is FVKESK. Trimming cost V 2 bases and J 3 bases, with 17 bases left between them. The full variable domain, with the rest looked up from reference TRBV14 and TRBJ2-4, is EAGVTQFPSHSVIEKGQTVTLRCDPISGHDNLYWYRRVMGKEIKFLLHFVKESKQDESGMPNNRFLAERTGGTYSTLKVQPAELEDSGVYFCASSQHPAGIGKNIQYFGAGTRLSVL.

This clone was detected once. The rearrangement links TRBV30 to TRBJ2-3; 11 bases map to TRBD2. The CDR3 contains 13 residues. Germline V gene sequence: CDR1 GTSNPN, CDR2 SVGIG (reference sequence). The V segment lost 3 bases and the J segment 9 bases; nucleotides outside the gene matches: 5. The CDR3 sequence: CAWSLAGGRTQYF. The CDR3 nucleotides read TGTGCCTGGAGCCTAGCGGGGGGCCGGACGCAGTATTTT.

The chain has TRBV25-1 and TRBJ2-2; D remains ambiguous. Trimming removed 5 bases from V and 6 bases from J, with 7 bases in between. There are 12 residues in the CDR3. Looked up from germline, CDR1 is MGHDK and CDR2 is SYGVNS. The CDR3 region is CASSFGSGELFF. CDR3 in DNA: TGTGCCAGCAGTTTTGGCTCCGGGGAGCTGTTTTTT.

The genes are TRBV20-1 and TRBJ2-1; unclear D gene. This CDR3 has 14 amino acids. Between the trimmed V and J ends, which lost 3 bases and 4 bases, there was a span of 13 bases. CDR1 and CDR2 from the germline V gene are DFQATT and SNEGSKA (reference sequence). CDR3 nucleotide sequence: TGCAGTGCTAGTTCCCCGCAGTTTTACAATGAGCAGTTCTTC. It specifies CSASSPQFYNEQFF.

The genes are TRBV20-1 and TRBJ1-5; the D gene is possibly TRBD1 (5 bases). Looked up from germline, CDR1 is DFQATT and CDR2 is SNEGSKA (reference sequence). This CDR3 region has 14 residues. The germline V and J ends were trimmed by 3 bases and 0 bases, with 9 bases remaining between them. The CDR3 loop reads CSASPGLSNQPQHF. Written as DNA, the CDR3 is TGCAGTGCTAGTCCAGGGCTTAGCAATCAGCCCCAGCATTTT.

V and J are TRBV7-2 and TRBJ2-7; 12 nucleotides agree with TRBD2. V lost 5 bases, J lost 2 bases, and 4 bases stayed unmatched. Germline V gene sequence: CDR1 SGHTA, CDR2 FQGNSA. The CDR3 has 15 residues. In nucleotides, the CDR3 is TGTGCCAGCAGCCGGTCTAGCGGGGGGGCCTACGAGCAGTACTTC. Amino acid sequence: CASSRSSGGAYEQYF.

The chain employs TRBV19 and TRBJ1-6; the match to TRBD1 covers 8 bases. Germline V gene data show CDR1 as LNHDA and CDR2 as SQIVND (reference sequence). Germline trimming cut 5 bases from V and 9 bases from J; bases unmatched to any gene: 6. This CDR3 has 14 residues. The CDR3 loop reads CASSLSGGTSPLHF. In DNA, the CDR3 is TGTGCCAGTAGTCTTTCAGGGGGCACTTCACCCCTCCACTTT.

The chain couples TRBV2 to TRBJ2-7; 8 nucleotides match TRBD1. This CDR3 is built from 12 residues. J was trimmed by 7 bases and V by 6 bases; bases with no gene match: 5. The germline CDR1 and CDR2 sequences are SNHLY and FYNNEI. The CDR3 bases are TGTGCCAGCAGGCGGACAGGGTGGGAGCAGTACTTC. Protein: CASRRTGWEQYF.

V usage is TRBV18 and J usage is TRBJ1-3, with 9 nucleotides matching TRBD1. Germline V gene sequence: CDR1 KGHSH, CDR2 LQKENI. Losses at the gene ends were 4 bases for V and 2 bases for J; bases not matched to a gene: 12. CDR3 length equals 18 residues. The CDR3 here is CASSRTPGQGSPGNTIYF. The CDR3 bases are TGTGCCAGCTCACGGACTCCGGGACAGGGATCCCCTGGAAACACCATATATTTT.

In the case of this clone: At one end, the junction sequence differs from germline, possibly due to a read error. V usage is TRBV11-2 and J usage is TRBJ1-2; D may be TRBD1 (6 bases). Germline CDR1 SGHAT, CDR2 FQNNGV. This CDR3 has 12 amino acids. The CDR3 DNA reads TGTGCCAGCAGCTTAGATACGGGGGGCTGCACCTTC. This translates into CASSLDTGGCTF.

The chain is built from TRBV9 and TRBJ2-3; D is ambiguous. The CDR3 runs to 13 residues. The V end was cut by 4 bases, the J end by 0 bases, with 6 bases between. Germline lookup yields CDR1 SGDLS and CDR2 YYNGEE. The CDR3 protein is CASSPGSTDTQYF. For the CDR3, the DNA is TGTGCCAGCAGCCCTGGCAGCACAGATACGCAGTATTTT.

This clone was detected only a few times. This chain links TRBV25-1 with TRBJ1-2; a possible D gene is TRBD1 (6 bases). V was pared by 4 bases and J by 2 bases, with 8 bases between. The CDR3 consists of 13 residues. CDR1 is MGHDK and CDR2 is SYGVNS in the germline V gene. The CDR3 is CASSATGNYGYTF. In nucleotides, the CDR3 is TGTGCCAGCAGTGCAACAGGGAACTATGGCTACACCTTC.

The chain joins TRBV18 to TRBJ2-1; 7 positions agree with TRBD2. Trimming at V came to 3 bases and at J to 4 bases, leaving 6 bases not matched to a gene. Per the germline V gene, CDR1 is KGHSH and CDR2 is LQKENI. The CDR3 loop spans 15 amino acids. CDR3 residues: CASSPWTSRYNEQFF. In DNA, the CDR3 is TGTGCCAGCTCACCTTGGACTAGTCGGTACAATGAGCAGTTCTTC.

The chain is built from TRBV10-3 and TRBJ2-7; 8 nucleotides line up with TRBD1. This CDR3 contains 14 residues. Germline V lookup: CDR1 ENHRY, CDR2 SYGVKD. V dropped 10 bases and J dropped 4; count of bases not matched to a gene: 12. CDR3 amino acids: CATRSGTGKYEQYF. Written as DNA, the CDR3 is TGTGCCACCCGGTCGGGGACAGGAAAATACGAGCAGTACTTC.

This clone has only one observation. The chain employs TRBV15 and TRBJ1-2; a possible D gene is TRBD1 (5 bases). Germline V lookup: CDR1 LNHNV, CDR2 YYDKDF (reference sequence). V lost 5 bases, J lost 4 bases, and 20 bases lay in between. The CDR3 is 16 amino acids. The CDR3 is CATSDLGGGEGYGYTF. The CDR3 bases are TGTGCCACCAGCGACCTTGGGGGGGGTGAGGGCTATGGCTACACCTTC.

V is TRBV29-1 and J is TRBJ1-4, with D unclear. The germline V gene encodes CDR1 SQVTM and CDR2 ANQGSEA. This CDR3 is 11 amino acids long. Trimming shortened V by 4 bases and J by 8 bases, and 8 bases separated the two germline ends. In nucleotides, the CDR3 is TGCAGCGTTGTGCGGCGGGAAAAACTGTTTTTT. Translated: CSVVRREKLFF.

The V and J genes are TRBV7-2 and TRBJ2-5; no clear D. This CDR3 is 12 amino acids long. Trimming left V 4 bases short and J 2 bases short, with 5 bases between. CDR1 and CDR2 from the germline V gene are SGHTA and FQGNSA. In DNA form, the CDR3 reads TGTGCCAGCAGCTCGTTGCAAGAGACCCAGTACTTC. This codes for CASSSLQETQYF.